A selection of T cell receptor beta chains follows, all from one sample in a study of shared clonotypes between healthy human individuals. The data were produced by immunoSEQ multiplex PCR, yet TCRdb's version contains in-frame clones alone and is incomplete. This sample has about 2 million clones; roughly 94% occur once, and the top ten carry around 0.13%. The sequencing input was naive CD4+ T cells sorted from blood. Receptor source: a man aged 18 to 30 in good health. CDR3s include the opening cysteine and the closing phenylalanine or tryptophan. Each record gives: CDR3 protein, CDR3 DNA, J gene, V gene, clone size, D gene. The D gene is left open where the match is weak. The size entry is marked missing in some rows and otherwise reads once, few, many or a size class.

CASSPGTGSSPLHF	TGCGCCAGCAGCCCCGGGACAGGGAGTTCACCCCTCCACTTT	TRBJ1-6	TRBV5-1	once	TRBD1
CASSLVGTSTDEQFF	TGTGCCAGCAGCTTAGTGGGGACTAGCACGGATGAGCAGTTCTTC	TRBJ2-1	TRBV7-2	-	TRBD2
CASSPGGATSTDTQYF	TGTGCCAGCAGCCCAGGGGGGGCGACTAGCACAGATACGCAGTATTTT	TRBJ2-3	TRBV7-2	-	-
CASSLEAGGASDEQFF	TGTGCCAGCAGCTTAGAAGCGGGGGGGGCCAGCGATGAGCAGTTCTTC	TRBJ2-1	TRBV11-2	-	TRBD2
CAWGDSRDEQFF	TGTGCCTGGGGGGACTCTCGGGATGAGCAGTTCTTC	TRBJ2-1	TRBV30	-	-
CASSPAGPGGETQYF	TGTGCCAGCAGTCCGGCAGGGCCCGGAGGAGAGACCCAGTACTTC	TRBJ2-5	TRBV28	-	-
CASGLGLGGRGDQPQHF	TGTGCTAGTGGTTTGGGTTTGGGGGGCCGCGGCGATCAGCCCCAGCATTTT	TRBJ1-5	TRBV12-5	-	-
CASSYSGQTHGYTF	TGTGCCAGCAGTTACTCAGGCCAGACCCATGGCTACACCTTC	TRBJ1-2	TRBV6-5	-	-
CASSIRAGPTEQYF	TGTGCCAGTAGTATTCGGGCGGGGCCTACGGAGCAGTACTTC	TRBJ2-7	TRBV19	-	-
CASSRLAGVNYEQYF	TGTGCCAGCTCACGGCTAGCGGGAGTTAACTACGAGCAGTACTTC	TRBJ2-7	TRBV18	-	TRBD2
CASSNRDRGFRYEKLFF	TGTGCCAGCAGCAACCGGGACAGGGGCTTCCGGTATGAAAAACTGTTTTTT	TRBJ1-4	TRBV28	-	TRBD1
CASRTGATLWGYTF	TGTGCCAGCCGGACAGGTGCGACGCTATGGGGCTACACCTTC	TRBJ1-2	TRBV19	-	TRBD1
CASRSGQNTEAFF	TGTGCCAGCAGATCGGGACAGAACACTGAAGCTTTCTTT	TRBJ1-1	TRBV6-1	-	-
CASSRAGGEAYEQYF	TGTGCCAGCAGCCGTGCTGGCGGGGAGGCCTACGAGCAGTACTTC	TRBJ2-7	TRBV4-2	-	-